The sequence of this T cell receptor beta chain was determined in a study of cytomegalovirus exposure and HLA in healthy donors. Use of 60 Vbeta and 13 Jbeta primers characterized the PCR. Data came from immunoSEQ multiplex PCR; TCRdb stores just in-frame clones and leaves some out. The sample lists 150,000 or so clones, over 60% seen once, with approximately 2.9% in the top ten. A remark on this clone: The antigen remains unidentified.

Study results and caveats: There were some V segments, including TRBV6-2 and TRBV6-3, excluded as indistinguishable.

Among the donors, all were healthy bone marrow donors. CDR1 SGHRS and CDR2 YFSETQ come from the germline V gene. The CDR3 has 14 amino acids. V shed 2 bases and J 4 bases; nucleotides not matched to a gene: 3. The sequenced sample was PBMCs. The sequence derives from a man between 35 and 55 years old in good health and CMV-seropositive. This sequence joins TRBV5-1 and TRBJ2-5; 9 nucleotides match TRBD2. As DNA, the CDR3 is TGCGCCAGCAGCTTTAGCGGGAGTGGAGAGACCCAGTACTTC. The encoded protein is CASSFSGSGETQYF.